Each of the 11 T cell receptor beta chains below was sequenced from the same sample in a study of shared clonotypes between healthy human individuals. Some clones are missing from TCRdb's copy, which holds only in-frame ones; the method was immunoSEQ multiplex PCR. Of over 950,000 clones detected, about 72% appear once; the ten largest clones hold 0.7% to 0.95%. Input material: memory CD4+ T cells from PBMCs. Stated subset: CD45RA-negative fraction. Receptors were obtained from a man aged 18-30 years in good health. Some clones in this sample may be carry-over from other donors' samples.

This clone has just one count. Other nucleotide sequences from this sample produce the same CDR3. The chain has TRBV18 and TRBJ2-5; no reliable D call. Trimming cost V 0 bases and J 5 bases, with 4 bases left between them. Germline lookup yields CDR1 KGHSH and CDR2 LQKENI. The CDR3 sequence is 12 residues long. CDR3 bases: TGTGCCAGCTCACCACCCGAGGAGACCCAGTACTTC. Amino acid sequence: CASSPPEETQYF. The variable domain in full, completed from reference TRBV18 and TRBJ2-5, reads NAGVMQNPRHLVRRRGQEARLRCSPMKGHSHVYWYRQLPEEGLKFMVYLQKENIIDESGMPKERFSAEFPKEGPSILRIQQVVRGDSAAYFCASSPPEETQYFGPGTRLLVL.

This clone has at least ten counts. V usage is TRBV5-1 and J usage is TRBJ2-7, with D possibly matching TRBD2 (7 bases). In germline, CDR1 is SGHRS, CDR2 YFSETQ. Trimming took 4 bases from V and 5 from J, leaving 16 bases between them. The CDR3 loop spans 14 amino acids. The CDR3 spells CASSHPGGSDEQYF. For the CDR3, the DNA is TGCGCCAGCAGCCACCCGGGGGGCTCAGACGAGCAGTACTTC.

The V call is TRBV5-6, the J call TRBJ2-1, with 8 bases that match TRBD2. The CDR3 has 16 amino acids. The J segment lost 4 bases and the V segment lost 3 bases, leaving 9 bases of the junction unmatched. CDR1 is SGHDT, CDR2 YYEEEE, per germline. The CDR3 DNA is TGTGCCAGCAGCTCAAAGCGGGAGCGACCTTACAATGAGCAGTTCTTC. Its translation: CASSSKRERPYNEQFF.

The chain employs TRBV28 and TRBJ2-3, with D possibly being TRBD2 (5 bases). V was clipped by 3 bases and J by 0 bases, with 10 bases between them. The CDR3 has 15 amino acids. CDR1 is MDHEN, CDR2 SYDVKM, per germline. The CDR3 region has the DNA TGTGCCAGCAGTTTCCCGGGGATTAGCACAGATACGCAGTATTTT. This codes for CASSFPGISTDTQYF. Full variable domain (missing parts from reference TRBV28 and TRBJ2-3): DVKVTQSSRYLVKRTGEKVFLECVQDMDHENMFWYRQDPGLGLRLIYFSYDVKMKEKGDIPEGYSVSREKKERFSLILESASTNQTSMYLCASSFPGISTDTQYFGPGTRLTVL.

In its sample, this clone was seen many times. The V and J genes are TRBV5-1 and TRBJ1-4; no reliable D call. V was shortened by 0 bases and J by 0 bases, with 6 bases between the two germline ends. Germline V gene data show CDR1 as SGHRS and CDR2 as YFSETQ. The CDR3 consists of 15 residues. CDR3 sequence: CASSLGRPTNEKLFF. DNA for the CDR3: TGCGCCAGCAGCTTGGGCAGACCAACTAATGAAAAACTGTTTTTT.

The chain is built from TRBV5-4 and TRBJ2-7, with TRBD1 matching 7 bases. The length of the CDR3 is 15 residues. Germline V gene sequence: CDR1 SGHNT, CDR2 YYREEE (reference sequence). The V segment lost 4 bases and the J segment 3 bases; nucleotides outside the gene matches: 10. The CDR3 DNA is TGTGCCAGCAGCCCCGGGACAGCTAAACTCTACGAGCAGTACTTC. This translates into CASSPGTAKLYEQYF.

The V gene is TRBV14, the J gene TRBJ2-1; tentatively, D is TRBD2 (6 bases). The CDR3 totals 16 residues. Trimming removed 4 bases at V and 4 bases at J, with 17 bases between. CDR1 and CDR2 from the germline V gene are SGHDN and FVKESK. The CDR3 loop is CASSLGGRKKYNEQFF. The CDR3 bases are TGTGCCAGCAGCCTCGGAGGGAGGAAAAAATACAATGAGCAGTTCTTC.

This clone was detected once. This sequence joins TRBV7-6 and TRBJ2-7; TRBD2 matches 13 bases. Per the germline V gene, CDR1 is SGHVS and CDR2 is FNYEAQ. J was trimmed by 3 bases and V by 5 bases; bases with no gene match: 7. The CDR3 covers 16 residues. CDR3 residues: CASSLRTSGSVYEQYF. The CDR3 nucleotides are TGTGCCAGCAGCCTAAGGACTAGCGGGAGTGTCTACGAGCAGTACTTC.

This clone was recorded many times. CDR3 sequence (DNA): TGTGCCAGCAGTTCTACCGGGACCGGTAAAGAGACCCAGTACTTC. Translation gives CASSSTGTGKETQYF. The chain combines TRBV28 with TRBJ2-5; the D call may be TRBD1 or TRBD2 (5 bases each). Germline CDR1 reads MDHEN; CDR2 reads SYDVKM. V was pared by 4 bases and J by 3 bases, with 15 bases between. This CDR3 has 15 amino acids. Drawing the rest from reference TRBV28 and TRBJ2-5, the complete variable domain is DVKVTQSSRYLVKRTGEKVFLECVQDMDHENMFWYRQDPGLGLRLIYFSYDVKMKEKGDIPEGYSVSREKKERFSLILESASTNQTSMYLCASSSTGTGKETQYFGPGTRLLVL.

In DNA form, the CDR3 reads TGTGCCAGCAGGACCCGGACAGGGGTCACCGGGGAGCTGTTTTTT. Its protein is CASRTRTGVTGELFF. The V gene is TRBV7-2, the J gene TRBJ2-2; 9 bases map to TRBD1. CDR1 SGHTA and CDR2 FQGNSA come from the germline V gene. This CDR3 region has 15 residues. The junction had 6 bases not matched to a gene; V was cut back by 6 bases and J by 4 bases.

This chain links TRBV7-7 with TRBJ2-2; 13 bases fit TRBD2. V lost 5 bases to trimming and J lost 5 bases; unmatched junction nucleotides: 2. The CDR3 has 15 residues. The germline V gene has CDR1 SSHAT and CDR2 FNYEAQ (reference sequence). The DNA for the CDR3 is TGTGCCAGCAGCCTACTAGCGGGAGGGACCGGGGAGCTGTTTTTT. This codes for CASSLLAGGTGELFF.